Sequencing of this T cell receptor beta chain was carried out in a study of blood T cell repertoires in COVID-19. Study background: Collection of acute and convalescent COVID-19 samples took place in the United States, Italy and Spain. T cells, B-cell-depleted T cells, or PBMCs supplied cDNA or gDNA.

The CDR3 length is 14 residues. Germline values: CDR1 SGHRS, CDR2 YFSETQ. Deletions cut 3 bases from V and 1 base from J, with 10 bases between. As processed by the authors: The authors estimated nucleated cell counts from reference gene primer amplification. Profiled with immunoSEQ multiplex PCR; TCRdb holds only in-frame clones, not every one. Clone size and the V and J calls come from that table; the DNA yielded D and trimming. In the table there are tens of thousands of clones, around three quarters of which are singletons. This chain connects TRBV5-1 to TRBJ1-1; no definite D call. The sequence was collected from a man in his forties or fifties with active or convalescent COVID-19. Sequenced: peripheral blood. The CDR3 is CASSYLGGNTEAFF. Written as DNA, the CDR3 is TGCGCCAGCAGCTACCTAGGAGGGAACACTGAAGCTTTCTTT.